The clone carrying this T cell receptor (beta chain) occurred once. The data were taken from a study of PD-L1 blockade in urothelial cancer. The overall study: Analyses used blood from 3 weeks (second dose) and 6 weeks after treatment start.

Clones were sequenced by immunoSEQ multiplex PCR, and TCRdb holds only the in-frame ones, with some missing. The table includes nearly 50,000 clones, approximately 86% detected once. CDR3 length: 16 amino acids. Germline loops: CDR1 SGHNT, CDR2 YYREEE (reference sequence). Trimming left V 4 bases short and J 4 bases short, with 20 bases between. Sample time point: peripheral blood 6 weeks after treatment start. The sequence came from a man aged 45-60 years with urothelial cancer. This chain connects TRBV5-4 to TRBJ1-1; maybe TRBD1 (6 bases). The specimen was PBMCs, collected around atezolizumab (anti-PD-L1) treatment. CDR3 in DNA: TGTGCCAGCAGCATTGGTCAGGGGCTGCGTGGCACTGAAGCTTTCTTT. The encoded protein is CASSIGQGLRGTEAFF.